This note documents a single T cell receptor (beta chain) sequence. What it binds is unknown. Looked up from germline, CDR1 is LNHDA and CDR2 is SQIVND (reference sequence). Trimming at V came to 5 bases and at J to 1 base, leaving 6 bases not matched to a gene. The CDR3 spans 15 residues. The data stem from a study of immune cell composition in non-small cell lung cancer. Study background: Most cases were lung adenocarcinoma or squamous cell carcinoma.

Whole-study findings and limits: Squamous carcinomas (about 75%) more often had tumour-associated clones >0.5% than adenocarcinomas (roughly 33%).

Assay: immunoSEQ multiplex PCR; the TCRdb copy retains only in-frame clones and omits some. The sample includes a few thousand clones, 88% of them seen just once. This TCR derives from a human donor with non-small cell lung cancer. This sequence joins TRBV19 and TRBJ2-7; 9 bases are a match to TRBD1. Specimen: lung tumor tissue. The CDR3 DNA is TGTGCCAGTAGTTCCGCGGGACAGGGATCCTACGAGCAGTACTTC. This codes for CASSSAGQGSYEQYF. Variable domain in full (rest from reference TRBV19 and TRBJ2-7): DGGITQSPKYLFRKEGQNVTLSCEQNLNHDAMYWYRQDPGQGLRLIYYSQIVNDFQKGDIAEGYSVSREKKESFPLTVTSAQKNPTAFYLCASSSAGQGSYEQYFGPGTRLTVT.